The clone carrying this TCR beta chain was observed once. No antigen is known for it. Trimming stripped 6 bases from V and 7 bases from J, with 8 bases between. CDR1 and CDR2 from the germline V gene are SGDLS and YYNGEE. The CDR3 is 11 residues long. The PCR used 60 Vbeta and 13 Jbeta primers. Sequencing used immunoSEQ multiplex PCR; TCRdb keeps in-frame clones, though not all of them. The top ten clones hold around 1.5% of a sample with about 140,000 clones, over 60% of them seen once. This sample stems from a study of cytomegalovirus exposure and HLA in healthy donors. Study-level findings and limits: The productive fraction for most TCR beta V segments was about 90% or about 30% in an earlier analysis. Trimming of TCR beta V- and J-genes showed a link, identified in a later analysis, to a missense DCLRE1C variant. Later analysis revealed greater clonal expansion in HLA-associated TCR beta chains than in equally common others.

The sample taken for sequencing was PBMCs. The chain carries TRBV9 and TRBJ2-1; a weak D match, TRBD1 (6 bases). This clonotype was sampled from a female donor in good health and CMV-seronegative. CDR3 nucleotides: TGTGCCAGCAAGAGGGGGAATGAGCAGTTCTTC. Translated: CASKRGNEQFF.